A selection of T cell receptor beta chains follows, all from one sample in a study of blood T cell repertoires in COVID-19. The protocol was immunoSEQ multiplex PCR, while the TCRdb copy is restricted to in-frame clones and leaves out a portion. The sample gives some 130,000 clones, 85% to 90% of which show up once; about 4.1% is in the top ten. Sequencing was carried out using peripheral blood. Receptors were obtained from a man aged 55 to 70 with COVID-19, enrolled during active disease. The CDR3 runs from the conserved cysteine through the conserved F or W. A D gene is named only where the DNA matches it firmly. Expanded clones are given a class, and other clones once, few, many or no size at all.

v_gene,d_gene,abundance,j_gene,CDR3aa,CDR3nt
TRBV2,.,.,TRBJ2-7,CASRRLYEQYF,TGTGCCAGCAGGAGGCTGTACGAGCAGTACTTC
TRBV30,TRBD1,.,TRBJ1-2,CACPKGIRTGVGYGYTF,TGTGCCTGTCCAAAAGGGATCCGGACAGGGGTTGGCTATGGCTACACCTTC
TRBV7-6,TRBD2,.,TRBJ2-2,CASTRLAGTANTGELFF,TGTGCCAGCACCAGACTAGCGGGGACCGCGAACACCGGGGAGCTGTTTTTT
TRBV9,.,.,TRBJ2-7,CASSVGSNSYEQYF,TGTGCCAGCAGCGTAGGATCTAACTCCTACGAGCAGTACTTC
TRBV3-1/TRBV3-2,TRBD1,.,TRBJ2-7,CASSQPRQGAYEQYF,TGTGCCAGCAGCCAACCCCGACAGGGCGCCTACGAGCAGTACTTC
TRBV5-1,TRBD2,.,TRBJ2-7,CASSPIAGASYEQYF,TGCGCCAGCAGCCCGATAGCGGGGGCCTCCTACGAGCAGTACTTC
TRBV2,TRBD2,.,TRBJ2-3,CASRLAGGATDTQYF,TGTGCCAGCAGGCTAGCGGGGGGGGCCACAGATACGCAGTATTTT
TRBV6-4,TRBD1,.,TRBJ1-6,CASSNTGGLDSPLHF,TGTGCCAGCAGTAACACAGGGGGCTTGGATTCACCCCTCCACTTT
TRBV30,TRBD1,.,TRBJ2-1,CAWSLGQGAGDEQFF,TGTGCCTGGAGTCTGGGGCAGGGGGCCGGCGATGAGCAGTTCTTC
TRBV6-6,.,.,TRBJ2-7,CASNSQGTVRLEQYF,TGTGCCAGTAATAGTCAGGGGACCGTTCGTCTCGAGCAGTACTTC
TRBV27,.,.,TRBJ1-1,CASSSIGRVLEAFF,TGTGCCAGCAGTTCCATTGGGAGGGTCCTTGAAGCTTTCTTT
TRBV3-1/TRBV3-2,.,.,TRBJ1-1,CASSRSGIMNTEAFF,TGTGCCAGCAGCCGATCAGGGATCATGAACACTGAAGCTTTCTTT
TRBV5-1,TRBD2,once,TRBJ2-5,CASSSQSGGRETQYF,TGCGCCAGCAGCTCCCAATCGGGGGGACGAGAGACCCAGTACTTC
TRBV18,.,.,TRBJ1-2,CASSPRQGSYGYTF,TGTGCCAGCTCACCACGGCAGGGGTCCTATGGCTACACCTTC
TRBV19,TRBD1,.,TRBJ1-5,CASSTGTGSQPQHF,TGTGCCAGTAGTACGGGGACAGGTAGTCAGCCCCAGCATTTT
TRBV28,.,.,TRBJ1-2,CASKMDVRSGGYTF,TGTGCCAGCAAGATGGACGTCCGGTCGGGGGGCTACACCTTC
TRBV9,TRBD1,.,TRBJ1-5,CASSVTGGSQPQHF,TGTGCCAGCAGCGTAACAGGGGGCAGTCAGCCCCAGCATTTT
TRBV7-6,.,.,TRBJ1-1,CASSLAEGLQAFF,TGTGCCAGCAGCTTAGCGGAGGGCCTACAGGCTTTCTTT
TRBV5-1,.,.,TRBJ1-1,CASRLSAEAFF,TGCGCCAGCAGGCTTTCGGCTGAAGCTTTCTTT
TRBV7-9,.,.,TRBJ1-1,CASSLGRRAEAFF,TGTGCCAGCAGCTTAGGGAGGAGGGCTGAAGCTTTCTTT
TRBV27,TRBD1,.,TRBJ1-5,CASSPLTGTGGGYQPQHF,TGTGCCAGCAGTCCCTTAACCGGGACAGGGGGAGGTTATCAGCCCCAGCATTTT
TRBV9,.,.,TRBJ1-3,CASSTSPTSSGNTIYF,TGTGCCAGCAGCACCTCCCCAACGAGCTCTGGAAACACCATATATTTT
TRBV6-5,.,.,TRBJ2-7,CASSLSRGSPYEQYF,TGTGCCAGCAGCCTGAGCAGAGGGAGCCCCTACGAGCAGTACTTC
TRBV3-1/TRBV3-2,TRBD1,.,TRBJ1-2,CASSPTGGRGGYTF,TGTGCCAGCAGCCCCACAGGGGGCCGGGGCGGCTACACCTTC
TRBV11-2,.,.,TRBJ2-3,CASHSGTHSTYSTDTQYF,TGTGCCAGCCACTCCGGGACACATTCTACCTATAGCACAGATACGCAGTATTTT
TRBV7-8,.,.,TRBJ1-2,CASSLVAGTYGYTF,TGTGCCAGCAGCTTAGTGGCGGGGACCTATGGCTACACCTTC
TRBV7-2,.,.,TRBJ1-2,CASTRLRVREGYTF,TGTGCCAGCACCCGTTTGCGGGTTCGGGAGGGCTACACCTTC
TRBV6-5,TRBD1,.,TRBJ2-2,CASSQGAGELFF,TGTGCCAGCAGCCAGGGGGCCGGGGAGCTGTTTTTT
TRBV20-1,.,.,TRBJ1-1,CSVGSNTEAFF,TGCAGTGTCGGGAGCAACACTGAAGCTTTCTTT
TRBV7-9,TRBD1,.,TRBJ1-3,CASSLVRTGRGRNTIYF,TGTGCCAGCAGCTTAGTCCGGACAGGGCGGGGAAGAAACACCATATATTTT
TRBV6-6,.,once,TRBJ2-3,CASSSSDRGPDTQYF,.
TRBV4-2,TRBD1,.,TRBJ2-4,CASSQDPQGALGIQYF,TGTGCCAGCAGCCAAGATCCCCAGGGGGCGTTGGGCATTCAGTACTTC
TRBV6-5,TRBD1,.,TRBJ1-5,CASRGGQGSNQPQHF,TGTGCCAGCAGGGGGGGACAGGGTTCCAATCAGCCCCAGCATTTT
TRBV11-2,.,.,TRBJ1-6,CASSPDRRNSPLHF,TGTGCCAGCAGCCCCGACAGGAGGAATTCACCCCTCCACTTT
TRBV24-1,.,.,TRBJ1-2,CATSDPGRGYGYTF,TGTGCCACCAGTGATCCCGGGAGAGGCTATGGCTACACCTTC
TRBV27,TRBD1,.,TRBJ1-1,CATTGGTEAFF,TGTGCCACCACAGGGGGCACTGAAGCTTTCTTT
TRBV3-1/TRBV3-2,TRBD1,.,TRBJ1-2,CASSQGTGGGYTF,TGTGCCAGCAGCCAAGGGACAGGGGGTGGCTACACCTTC
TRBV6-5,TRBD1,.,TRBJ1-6,CASSYTTGESSPLHF,TGTGCCAGCAGTTACACGACAGGGGAGAGTTCACCCCTCCACTTT
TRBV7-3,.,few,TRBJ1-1,CASSLKRNTEAFF,TGTGCCAGCAGCTTAAAGCGAAACACTGAAGCTTTCTTT
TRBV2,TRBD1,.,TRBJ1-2,CASSEEQGVSYGYTF,TGTGCCAGCAGTGAAGAACAGGGGGTTTCCTATGGCTACACCTTC
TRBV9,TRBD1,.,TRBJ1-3,CASSVEQGAGNTIYF,TGTGCCAGCAGCGTAGAACAGGGGGCTGGAAACACCATATATTTT
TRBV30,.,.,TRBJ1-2,CAWTGPNYGYTF,TGTGCCTGGACAGGGCCTAACTATGGCTACACCTTC
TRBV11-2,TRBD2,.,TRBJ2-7,CASSPSRGETYEQYF,TGTGCCAGCAGTCCTTCCCGGGGGGAAACCTACGAGCAGTACTTC
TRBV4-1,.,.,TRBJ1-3,CASSYVPVSGNTIYF,TGCGCCAGCAGCTACGTTCCAGTCTCTGGAAACACCATATATTTT
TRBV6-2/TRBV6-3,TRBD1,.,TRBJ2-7,CASSVQGAGEQYF,TGTGCCAGCAGTGTACAGGGGGCCGGCGAGCAGTACTTC
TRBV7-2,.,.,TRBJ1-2,CASSPGQSYGYTF,TGTGCCAGCAGCCCCGGACAGTCCTATGGCTACACCTTC
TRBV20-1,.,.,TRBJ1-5,CSASEVELTRDNQPQHF,TGCAGTGCTAGTGAGGTAGAATTAACCCGTGACAATCAGCCCCAGCATTTT
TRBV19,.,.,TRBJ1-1,CASSIDGRVPEAFF,TGTGCCAGTAGTATAGATGGCAGGGTCCCAGAAGCTTTCTTT
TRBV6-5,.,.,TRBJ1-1,CASTPGGRVDTEAFF,TGTGCCAGCACCCCGGGGGGGAGAGTTGACACTGAAGCTTTCTTT
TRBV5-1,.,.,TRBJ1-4,CASSFTTDNEKLFF,TGCGCCAGCAGCTTTACCACTGATAATGAAAAACTGTTTTTT
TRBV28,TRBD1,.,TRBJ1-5,CASRTGGVKSQPQHF,TGTGCCAGCAGGACAGGGGGCGTAAAAAGTCAGCCCCAGCATTTT
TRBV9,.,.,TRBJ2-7,CASSVTGSILTF,TGTGCCAGCAGCGTAACCGGGTCTATACTAACCTTC
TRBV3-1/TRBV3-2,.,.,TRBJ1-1,CASSQASGTINTEAFF,TGTGCCAGCAGCCAGGCCTCCGGGACAATCAACACTGAAGCTTTCTTT
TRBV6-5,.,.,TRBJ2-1,CASSPGTSMEFF,TGTGCCAGCAGTCCCGGGACTTCTATGGAGTTCTTC
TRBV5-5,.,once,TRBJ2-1,CASSLEGLEQFF,TGTGCCAGCAGCTTGGAGGGACTTGAGCAGTTCTTC
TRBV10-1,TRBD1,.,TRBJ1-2,CASRNLGGCDYGYTF,TGCGCCAGCAGGAATCTAGGGGGCTGTGACTATGGCTACACCTTC
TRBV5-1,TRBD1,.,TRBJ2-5,CASSLDGTDQETQYF,TGCGCCAGCAGCTTGGACGGGACAGACCAAGAGACCCAGTACTTC